This T cell receptor beta chain was retrieved from a study of blood T cell repertoires in COVID-19. Overall study: Sites across the United States, Italy and Spain contributed samples from acute and convalescent COVID-19. T cells, B-cell-depleted T cells, or PBMCs supplied cDNA or gDNA.

Trimming pared 1 base from V and 1 base from J, leaving 7 bases between. This CDR3 is built from 14 residues. Germline V gene lookup returns CDR1 MNHEY and CDR2 SMNVEV (reference sequence). In the source study's methods: Amplification of reference gene primers provided the estimated nucleated cell counts. Clones were sequenced by immunoSEQ multiplex PCR, and TCRdb holds only the in-frame ones, with some missing. The V and J calls and the clone size are those of that table, but D and trimming were determined from the DNA. Altogether under 150,000 clones are present, 85% to 90% being singletons, with the ten largest covering about 2%.

The chain employs TRBV27 and TRBJ1-1; D unresolved. This clonotype was sampled from an older man with active COVID-19. Sample: peripheral blood. CDR3: CASSLLQPNTEAFF. As DNA, the CDR3 is TGTGCCAGCAGTTTATTACAGCCGAACACTGAAGCTTTCTTT.